This TCR beta chain is from a study of blood T cell repertoires in COVID-19. Study-level information: The origin of the acute and convalescent COVID-19 samples was the United States, Italy and Spain. The analysed material was cDNA or gDNA that came from T cells, B-cell-depleted T cells, or PBMCs.

Original handling: Amplified reference gene primers provided the basis for estimating nucleated cell counts. Libraries were prepared by immunoSEQ multiplex PCR; TCRdb keeps only in-frame clonotypes and omits some of them. V and J calls and clone size follow that table, whereas D and trimming were derived from the DNA. The sample holds tens of thousands of clones, approximately 86% seen once. J gave up 7 bases and V 6 bases, and 12 bases lay outside the gene matches. The CDR3 contains 15 residues. Germline assignment: CDR1 KGHSH and CDR2 LQKENI. V is TRBV18 and J is TRBJ2-1; TRBD2 matches 7 bases. The receptor was derived from a man between 65 and 85 years old with acute or convalescent COVID-19. The sample consisted of peripheral blood. CDR3 loop: CASSPKSGGRNEQFF. The CDR3 coding sequence is TGTGCCAGCTCGCCCAAATCGGGGGGAAGGAATGAGCAGTTCTTC.